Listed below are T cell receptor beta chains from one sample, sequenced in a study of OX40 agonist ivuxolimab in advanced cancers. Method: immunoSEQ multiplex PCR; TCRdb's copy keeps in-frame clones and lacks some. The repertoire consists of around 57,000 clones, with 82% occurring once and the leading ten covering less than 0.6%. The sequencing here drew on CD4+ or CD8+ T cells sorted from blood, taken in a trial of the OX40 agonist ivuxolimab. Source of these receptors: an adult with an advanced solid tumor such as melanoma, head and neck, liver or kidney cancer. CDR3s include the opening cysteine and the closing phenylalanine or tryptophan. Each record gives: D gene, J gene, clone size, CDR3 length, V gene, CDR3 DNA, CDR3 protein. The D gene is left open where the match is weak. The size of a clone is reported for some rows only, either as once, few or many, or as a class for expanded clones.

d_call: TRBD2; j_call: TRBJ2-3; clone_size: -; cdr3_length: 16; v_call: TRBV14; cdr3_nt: TGTGCCAGCAGCCGCGGCGGGGGACGAATCACAGATACGCAGTATTTT; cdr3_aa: CASSRGGGRITDTQYF
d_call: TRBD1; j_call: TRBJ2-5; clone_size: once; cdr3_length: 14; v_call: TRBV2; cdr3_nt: TGTGCCAGCAGTGGACAGGGTTTCCAAGAGACCCAGTACTTC; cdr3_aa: CASSGQGFQETQYF
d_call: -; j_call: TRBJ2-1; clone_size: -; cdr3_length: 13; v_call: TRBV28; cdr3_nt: TGTGCGCCCCCGGGACGGATGTACAATGAGCAGTTCTTC; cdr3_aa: CAPPGRMYNEQFF
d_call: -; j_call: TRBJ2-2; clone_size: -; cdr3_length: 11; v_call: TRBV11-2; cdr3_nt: TGTGCCAGCAGAATGATCGGGGAGCTGTTTTTT; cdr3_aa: CASRMIGELFF
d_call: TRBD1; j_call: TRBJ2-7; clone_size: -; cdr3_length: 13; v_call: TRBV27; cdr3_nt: TGTGCCAGCAGGCCGGGACAGGGCTACGAGCAGTACTTC; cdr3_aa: CASRPGQGYEQYF
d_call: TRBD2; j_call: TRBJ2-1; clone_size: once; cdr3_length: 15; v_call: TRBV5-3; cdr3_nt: TGTGCCAGCACCAAAACTAGCGGGAGGTTTAATGAGCAGTTCTTC; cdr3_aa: CASTKTSGRFNEQFF
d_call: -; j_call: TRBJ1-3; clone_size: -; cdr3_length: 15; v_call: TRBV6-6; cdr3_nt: TGTGCCAGCAGTGCCTTGGGAGGGGCCGGAAACACCATATATTTT; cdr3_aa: CASSALGGAGNTIYF
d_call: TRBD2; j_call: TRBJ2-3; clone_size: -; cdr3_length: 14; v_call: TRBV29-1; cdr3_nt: TGCAGCCTAGCGGGAGGGGGCGGTACAGATACGCAGTATTTT; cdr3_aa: CSLAGGGGTDTQYF
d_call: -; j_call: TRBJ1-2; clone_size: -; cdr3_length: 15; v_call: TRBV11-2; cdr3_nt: TGTGCCAGCAGCTTAGATGCGACAAATTTCTATGGCTACACCTTC; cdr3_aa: CASSLDATNFYGYTF
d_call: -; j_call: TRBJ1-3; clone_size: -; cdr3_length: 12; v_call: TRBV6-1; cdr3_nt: TGTGCCAGCAGTGGGGCTGGAAACACCATATATTTT; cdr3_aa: CASSGAGNTIYF
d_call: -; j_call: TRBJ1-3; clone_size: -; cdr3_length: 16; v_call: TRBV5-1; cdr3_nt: TGCGCCAGCAGCCCAACAGGGATAACCTCTGGAAACACCATATATTTT; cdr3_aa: CASSPTGITSGNTIYF
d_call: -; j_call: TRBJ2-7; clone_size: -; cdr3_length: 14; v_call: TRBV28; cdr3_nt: TGTGCCAGCAGATTGGCGGGGCTCTCCTACGAGCAGTACTTC; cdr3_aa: CASRLAGLSYEQYF
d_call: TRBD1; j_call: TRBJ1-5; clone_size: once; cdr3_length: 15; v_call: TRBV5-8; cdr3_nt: TGTGCCAGCAGCAGTAAACAGGGGGACGGTCAGCCCCAGCATTTT; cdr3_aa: CASSSKQGDGQPQHF
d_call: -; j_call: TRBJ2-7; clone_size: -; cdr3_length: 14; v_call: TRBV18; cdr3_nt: TGTGCCAGCTCACCCGGGGTTCGGGCTTACGAGCAGTACTTC; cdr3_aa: CASSPGVRAYEQYF
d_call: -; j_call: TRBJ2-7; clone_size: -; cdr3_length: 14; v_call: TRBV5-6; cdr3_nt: TGTGCCAGCAGCCCCCGGGACCGGCCTTACGAGCAGTACTTC; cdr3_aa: CASSPRDRPYEQYF
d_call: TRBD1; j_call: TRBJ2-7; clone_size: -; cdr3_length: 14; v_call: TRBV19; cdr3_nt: TGTGCCAGTAGCCAGGGGGTTGTCTCCTACGAGCAGTACTTC; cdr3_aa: CASSQGVVSYEQYF
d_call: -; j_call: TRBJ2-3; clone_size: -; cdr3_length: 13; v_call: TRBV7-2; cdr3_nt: TGTGCCAGCAGCTTTCGCCCCGCAGATACGCAGTATTTT; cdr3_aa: CASSFRPADTQYF
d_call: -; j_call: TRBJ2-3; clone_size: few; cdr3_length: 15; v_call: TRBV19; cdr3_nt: TGTGCCAGTAGTGCACAGGGAGCGGACACAGATACGCAGTATTTT; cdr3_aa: CASSAQGADTDTQYF
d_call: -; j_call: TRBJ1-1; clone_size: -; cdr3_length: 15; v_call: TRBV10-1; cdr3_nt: TGCGCCAGCAGTGAGTCCGGACCGAGCCCGGGTGAAGCTTTCTTT; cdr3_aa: CASSESGPSPGEAFF
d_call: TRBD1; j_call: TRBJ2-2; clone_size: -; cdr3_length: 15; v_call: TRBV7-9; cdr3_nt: TGTGCCAGCAGACTGGGACAGGGTAGCACCGGGGAGCTGTTTTTT; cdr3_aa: CASRLGQGSTGELFF
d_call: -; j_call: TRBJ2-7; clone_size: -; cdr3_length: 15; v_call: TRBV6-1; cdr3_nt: TGTGCCAGCAGTGAAACCGCGGTCGGTATAGACGAGCAGTACTTC; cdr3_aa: CASSETAVGIDEQYF
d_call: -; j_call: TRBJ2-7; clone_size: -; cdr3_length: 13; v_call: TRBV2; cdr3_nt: TGTGCCAGCAGTGAAATAAGAAACTACGAGCAGTACTTC; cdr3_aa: CASSEIRNYEQYF
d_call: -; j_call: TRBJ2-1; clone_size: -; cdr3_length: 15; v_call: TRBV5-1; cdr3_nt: TGCGCCAGCAGCTTGGATTGGGGTGGGGGTAGTGAGCAGTTCTTC; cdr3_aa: CASSLDWGGGSEQFF
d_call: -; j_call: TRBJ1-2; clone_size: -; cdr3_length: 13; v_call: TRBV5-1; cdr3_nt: TGCGCCAGCAGCTGGACACAGGGAGGTGGCTACACCTTC; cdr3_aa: CASSWTQGGGYTF
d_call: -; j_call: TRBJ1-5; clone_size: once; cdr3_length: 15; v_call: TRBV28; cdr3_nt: TGTGCCAGCAGTTTCGCCTATGGGGGGAACCAGCCCCAGCATTTT; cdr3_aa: CASSFAYGGNQPQHF
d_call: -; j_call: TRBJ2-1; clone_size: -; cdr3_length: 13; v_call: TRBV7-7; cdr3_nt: TGTGCTAGCAGCTTAGCGATAAATAGTCCCCAGTTCTTC; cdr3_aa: CASSLAINSPQFF
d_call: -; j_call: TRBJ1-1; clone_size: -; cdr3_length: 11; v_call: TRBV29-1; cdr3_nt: TGCAGCGTTGAAGGAGAAGGGGCAGCTTTCTTT; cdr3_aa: CSVEGEGAAFF
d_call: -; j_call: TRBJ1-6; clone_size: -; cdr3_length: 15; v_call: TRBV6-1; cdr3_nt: TGTGCCAGCAGCAGGGGACTTCTCATGGATTCACCCCTCCACTTT; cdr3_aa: CASSRGLLMDSPLHF
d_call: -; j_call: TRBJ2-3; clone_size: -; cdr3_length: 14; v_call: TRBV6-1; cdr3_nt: TGTGCCAGCATCAGGGGCCCAGAGGCAGATACGCAGTATTTT; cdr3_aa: CASIRGPEADTQYF
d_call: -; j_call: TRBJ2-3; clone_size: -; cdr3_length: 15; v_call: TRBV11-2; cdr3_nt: TGTGCCAGCAGCTCACCGCGGCGGACCACAGATACGCAGTATTTT; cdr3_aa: CASSSPRRTTDTQYF
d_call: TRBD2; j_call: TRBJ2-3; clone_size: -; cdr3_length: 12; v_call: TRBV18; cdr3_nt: TGTGCCAGCTATCGCGGGAGAGATACGCAGTATTTT; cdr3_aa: CASYRGRDTQYF
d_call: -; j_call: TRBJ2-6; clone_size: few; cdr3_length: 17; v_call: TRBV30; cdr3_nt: TGTGCCTGGAGTGCCCCGGAGGGGTTCCTCGGGGCCAACGTCCTGACTTTC; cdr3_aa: CAWSAPEGFLGANVLTF
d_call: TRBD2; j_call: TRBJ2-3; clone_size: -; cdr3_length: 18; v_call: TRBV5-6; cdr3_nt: TGTGCCAGCAACTTGTCGGGTAGCGGGAGCCCAAACACAGATACGCAGTATTTT; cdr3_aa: CASNLSGSGSPNTDTQYF
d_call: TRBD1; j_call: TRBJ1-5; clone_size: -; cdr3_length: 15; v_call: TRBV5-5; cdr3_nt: TGTGCCAGCAGCTCGACAGGGAGGACGGAACAGCCCCAGCATTTT; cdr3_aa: CASSSTGRTEQPQHF
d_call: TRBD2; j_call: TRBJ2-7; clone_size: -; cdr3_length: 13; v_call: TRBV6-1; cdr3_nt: TGTGCCAGCGATCTAGCGGGGGCCTACGAGCAGTACTTC; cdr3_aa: CASDLAGAYEQYF
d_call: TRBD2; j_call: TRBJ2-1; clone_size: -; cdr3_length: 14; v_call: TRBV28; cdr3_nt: TGTGCCAGCAGTTTAGCGGGAGATTCCACTGAGCAGTTCTTC; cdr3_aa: CASSLAGDSTEQFF
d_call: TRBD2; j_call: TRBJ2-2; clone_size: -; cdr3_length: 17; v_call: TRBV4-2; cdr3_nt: TGTGCCAGCAGCCCTGCGGGGGTAGCGCGAAACACCGGGGAGCTGTTTTTT; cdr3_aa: CASSPAGVARNTGELFF
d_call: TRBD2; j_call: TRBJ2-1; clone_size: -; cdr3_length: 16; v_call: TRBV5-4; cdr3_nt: TGTGCCAGCAGCTTGGCCGGGGGAGGGGTAGACAATGAGCAGTTCTTC; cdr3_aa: CASSLAGGGVDNEQFF
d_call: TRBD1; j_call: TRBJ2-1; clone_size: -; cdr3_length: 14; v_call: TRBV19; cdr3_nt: TGTGCCAGTAGTATGGACAGGGGGTCGAGAGAGCAGTTCTTC; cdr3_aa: CASSMDRGSREQFF
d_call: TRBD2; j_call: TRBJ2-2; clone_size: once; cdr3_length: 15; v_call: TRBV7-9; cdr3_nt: TGTGCCAGCAGCAATAGCGGGAGGGGCACCGGGGAGCTGTTTTTT; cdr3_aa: CASSNSGRGTGELFF
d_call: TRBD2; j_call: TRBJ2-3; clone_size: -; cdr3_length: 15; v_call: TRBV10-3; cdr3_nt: TGTGCCATCAGTGTAGCGGGAGAAGGGTCAGATACGCAGTATTTT; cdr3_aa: CAISVAGEGSDTQYF
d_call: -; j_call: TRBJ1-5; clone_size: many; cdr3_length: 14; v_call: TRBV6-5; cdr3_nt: TGTGCCAGCAGTTACACAGGAGACAATCAGCCCCAGCATTTT; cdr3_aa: CASSYTGDNQPQHF
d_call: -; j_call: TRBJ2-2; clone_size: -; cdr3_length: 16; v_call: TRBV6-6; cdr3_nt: TGTGCCAGCAGTTATACGGGCAGGGGGGGCACCGGGGAGCTGTTTTTT; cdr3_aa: CASSYTGRGGTGELFF
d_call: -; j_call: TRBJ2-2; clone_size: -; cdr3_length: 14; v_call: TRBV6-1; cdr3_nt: TGTGCCAGCAGTGACACCCGTAACACCGGGGAGCTGTTTTTT; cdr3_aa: CASSDTRNTGELFF
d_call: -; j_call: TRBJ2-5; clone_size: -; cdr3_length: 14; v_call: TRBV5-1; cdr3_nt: TGCGCCAGCAGCTTGGCTAGAAGACAAGAGACCCAGTACTTC; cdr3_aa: CASSLARRQETQYF
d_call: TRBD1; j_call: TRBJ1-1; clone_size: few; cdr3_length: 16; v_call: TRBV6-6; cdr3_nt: TGTGCCAGCAGTTACCAACGCGGGTCGACAGGGCGAAAAGCTTTCTTT; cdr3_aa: CASSYQRGSTGRKAFF
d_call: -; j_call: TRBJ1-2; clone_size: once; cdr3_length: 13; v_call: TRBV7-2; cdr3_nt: TGTGCCAGCAGCCCCCCGCACGTTTATGGCTACACCTTC; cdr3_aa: CASSPPHVYGYTF
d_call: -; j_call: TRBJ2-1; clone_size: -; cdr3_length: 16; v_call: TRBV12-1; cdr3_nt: TGTGCCAGCAGCTCTAAGGGCCGCAGACCCTACAATGAGCAGTTCTTC; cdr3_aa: CASSSKGRRPYNEQFF
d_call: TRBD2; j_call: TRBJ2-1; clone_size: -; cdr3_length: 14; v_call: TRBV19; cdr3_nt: TGTGCCAGCCAGGGACTAGCCACCAGCGATGAGCAGTTCTTC; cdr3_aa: CASQGLATSDEQFF
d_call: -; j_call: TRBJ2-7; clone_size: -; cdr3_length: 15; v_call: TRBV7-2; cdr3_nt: TGCGCCAGCAGCCCATTCCGCGGAAGCTCCTACGAGCAGTACTTC; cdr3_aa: CASSPFRGSSYEQYF
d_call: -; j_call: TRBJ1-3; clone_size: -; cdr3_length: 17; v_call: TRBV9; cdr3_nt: TGTGCCAGCAGCGCTTCAGGAACTCAGTACTCTGGAAACACCATATATTTT; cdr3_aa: CASSASGTQYSGNTIYF
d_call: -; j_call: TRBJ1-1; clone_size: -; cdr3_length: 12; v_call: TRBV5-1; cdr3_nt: TGCGCCAGCAGCTTGGGGCCGGGTGAAGCTTTCTTT; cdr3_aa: CASSLGPGEAFF
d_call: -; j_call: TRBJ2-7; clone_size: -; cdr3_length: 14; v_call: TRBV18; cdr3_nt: TGTGCCAGCTCACCTCCAGCGGACCCCTACGAGCAGTACTTC; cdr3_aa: CASSPPADPYEQYF